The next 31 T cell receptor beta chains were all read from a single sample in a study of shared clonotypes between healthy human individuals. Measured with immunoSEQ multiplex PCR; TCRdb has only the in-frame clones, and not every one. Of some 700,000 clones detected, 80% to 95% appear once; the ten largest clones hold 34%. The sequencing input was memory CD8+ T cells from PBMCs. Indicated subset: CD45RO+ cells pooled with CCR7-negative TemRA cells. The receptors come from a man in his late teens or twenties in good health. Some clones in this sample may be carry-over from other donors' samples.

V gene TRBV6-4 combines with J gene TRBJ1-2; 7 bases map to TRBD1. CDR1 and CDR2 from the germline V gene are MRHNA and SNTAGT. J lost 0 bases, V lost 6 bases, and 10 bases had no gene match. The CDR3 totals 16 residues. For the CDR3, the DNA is TGTGCCAGCAGAACTACAGGGGAGAGGTCTAACTATGGCTACACCTTC. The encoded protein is CASRTTGERSNYGYTF.

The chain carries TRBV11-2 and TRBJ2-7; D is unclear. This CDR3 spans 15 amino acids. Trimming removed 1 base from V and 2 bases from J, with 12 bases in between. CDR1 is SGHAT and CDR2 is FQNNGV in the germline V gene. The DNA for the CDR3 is TGTGCCAGCAGCTTAGGTGGTTCCCCAGCCTACGAGCAGTACTTC. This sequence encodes CASSLGGSPAYEQYF. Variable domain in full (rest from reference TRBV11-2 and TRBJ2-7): EAGVAQSPRYKIIEKRQSVAFWCNPISGHATLYWYQQILGQGPKLLIQFQNNGVVDDSQLPKDRFSAERLKGVDSTLKIQPAKLEDSAVYLCASSLGGSPAYEQYFGPGTRLTVT.

Written as DNA, the CDR3 is TGTGCCAGCAGCCGTTACGGACAGGGCTCGGAGACCCAGTACTTC. This translates into CASSRYGQGSETQYF. The chain combines TRBV5-8 with TRBJ2-5; 8 positions match TRBD1. J lost 5 bases, V lost 4 bases, and 10 bases had no gene match. The CDR3 is 15 residues long. The germline V gene has CDR1 SGHTS and CDR2 YDEGEE. The full variable domain, rest sourced from reference TRBV5-8 and TRBJ2-5, is EAGVTQSPTHLIKTRGQQATLRCSPISGHTSVYWYQQALGLGLQFLLWYDEGEERNRGNFPPRFSGRQFPNYSSELNVNALELEDSALYLCASSRYGQGSETQYFGPGTRLLVL.

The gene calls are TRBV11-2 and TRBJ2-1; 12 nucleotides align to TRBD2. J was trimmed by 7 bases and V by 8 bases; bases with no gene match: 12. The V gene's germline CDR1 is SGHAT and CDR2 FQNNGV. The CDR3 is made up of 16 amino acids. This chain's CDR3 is CASRLIVGLAGNEQFF. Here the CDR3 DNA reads TGTGCCAGCCGACTCATCGTTGGACTAGCGGGAAATGAGCAGTTCTTC.

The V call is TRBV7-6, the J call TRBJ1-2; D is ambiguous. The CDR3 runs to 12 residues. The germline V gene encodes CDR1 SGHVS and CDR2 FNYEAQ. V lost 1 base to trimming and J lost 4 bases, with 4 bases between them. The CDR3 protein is CASSLGSYGYTF. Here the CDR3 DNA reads TGTGCCAGCAGCTTAGGCAGCTATGGCTACACCTTC.

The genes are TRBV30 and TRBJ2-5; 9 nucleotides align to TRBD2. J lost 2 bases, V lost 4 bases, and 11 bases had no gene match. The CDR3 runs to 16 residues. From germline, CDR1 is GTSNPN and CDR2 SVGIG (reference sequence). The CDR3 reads CAWTRAGGPFQETQYF. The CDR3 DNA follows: TGTGCCTGGACTAGGGCGGGAGGGCCTTTTCAAGAGACCCAGTACTTC.

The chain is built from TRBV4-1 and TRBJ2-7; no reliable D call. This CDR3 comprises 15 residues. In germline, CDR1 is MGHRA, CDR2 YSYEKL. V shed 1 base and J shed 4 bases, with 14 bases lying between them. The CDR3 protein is CASSQAAPRRYEQYF. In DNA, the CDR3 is TGCGCCAGCAGCCAAGCGGCCCCCCGCCGGTACGAGCAGTACTTC.

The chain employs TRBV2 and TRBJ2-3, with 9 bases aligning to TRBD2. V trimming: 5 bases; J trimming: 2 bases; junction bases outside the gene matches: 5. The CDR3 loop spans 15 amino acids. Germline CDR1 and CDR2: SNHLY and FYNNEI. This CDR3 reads CASSRLADDTDTQYF. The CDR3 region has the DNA TGTGCCAGCAGTAGACTAGCGGATGACACAGATACGCAGTATTTT. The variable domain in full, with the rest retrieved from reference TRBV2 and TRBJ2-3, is EPEVTQTPSHQVTQMGQEVILRCVPISNHLYFYWYRQILGQKVEFLVSFYNNEISEKSEIFDDQFSVERPDGSNFTLKIRSTKLEDSAMYFCASSRLADDTDTQYFGPGTRLTVL.

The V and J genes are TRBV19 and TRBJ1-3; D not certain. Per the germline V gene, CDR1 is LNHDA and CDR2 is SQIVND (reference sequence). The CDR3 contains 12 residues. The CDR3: CAASRPGNTIYF. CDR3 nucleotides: TGTGCTGCTTCCAGACCGGGAAACACCATATATTTT.

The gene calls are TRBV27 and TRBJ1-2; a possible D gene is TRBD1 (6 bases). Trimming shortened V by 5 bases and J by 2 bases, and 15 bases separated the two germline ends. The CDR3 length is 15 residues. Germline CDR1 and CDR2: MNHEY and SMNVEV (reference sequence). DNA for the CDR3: TGTGCCAGCAGTCTCCTGGTCGGGGGCAACTATGGCTACACCTTC. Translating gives CASSLLVGGNYGYTF.

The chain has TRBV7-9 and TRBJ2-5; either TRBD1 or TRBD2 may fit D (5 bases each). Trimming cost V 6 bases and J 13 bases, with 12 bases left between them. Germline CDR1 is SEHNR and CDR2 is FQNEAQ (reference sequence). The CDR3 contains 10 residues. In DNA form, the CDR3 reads TGTGCCAGCAGTCGAGGGGTCTTGTACTTC. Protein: CASSRGVLYF.

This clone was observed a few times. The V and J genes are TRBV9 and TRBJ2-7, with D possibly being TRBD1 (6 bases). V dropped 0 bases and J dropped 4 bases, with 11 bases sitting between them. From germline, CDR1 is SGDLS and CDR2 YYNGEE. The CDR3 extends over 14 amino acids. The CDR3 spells CASSVGGLEYEQYF. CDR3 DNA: TGTGCCAGCAGCGTAGGGGGGCTGGAGTACGAGCAGTACTTC. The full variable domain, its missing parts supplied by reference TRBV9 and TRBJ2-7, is DSGVTQTPKHLITATGQRVTLRCSPRSGDLSVYWYQQSLDQGLQFLIQYYNGEERAKGNILERFSAQQFPDLHSELNLSSLELGDSALYFCASSVGGLEYEQYFGPGTRLTVT.

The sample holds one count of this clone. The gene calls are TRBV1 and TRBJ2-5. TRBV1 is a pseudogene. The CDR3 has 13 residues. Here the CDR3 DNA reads TGCACCAGCAGCCAAGAACCTGAAGAGACCCAGTACTTC. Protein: CTSSQEPEETQYF.

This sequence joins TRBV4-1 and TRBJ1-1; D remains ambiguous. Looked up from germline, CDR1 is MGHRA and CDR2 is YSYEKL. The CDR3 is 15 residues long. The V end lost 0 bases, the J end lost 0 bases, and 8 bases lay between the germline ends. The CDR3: CASSQDAPVNTEAFF. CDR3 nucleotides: TGCGCCAGCAGCCAAGATGCCCCAGTGAACACTGAAGCTTTCTTT.

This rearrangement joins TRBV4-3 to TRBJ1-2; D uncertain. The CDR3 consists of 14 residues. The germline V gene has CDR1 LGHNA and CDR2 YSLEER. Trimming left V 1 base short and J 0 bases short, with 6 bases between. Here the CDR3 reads CASSQVQANYGYTF. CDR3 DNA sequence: TGCGCCAGCAGCCAAGTCCAGGCTAACTATGGCTACACCTTC.

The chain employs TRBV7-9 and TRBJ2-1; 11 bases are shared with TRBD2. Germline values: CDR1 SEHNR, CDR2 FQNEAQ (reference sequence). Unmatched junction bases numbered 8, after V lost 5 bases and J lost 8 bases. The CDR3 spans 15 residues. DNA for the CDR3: TGTGCCAGCAGCCCTTTACTAGCGGGAGTATATGAGCAGTTCTTC. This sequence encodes CASSPLLAGVYEQFF.

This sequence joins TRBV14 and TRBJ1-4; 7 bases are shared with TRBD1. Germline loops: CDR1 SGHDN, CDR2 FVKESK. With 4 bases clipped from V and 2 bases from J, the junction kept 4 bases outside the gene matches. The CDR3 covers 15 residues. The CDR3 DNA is TGTGCCAGCAGCCCATCAGGGGGGACTAATGAAAAACTGTTTTTT. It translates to CASSPSGGTNEKLFF.

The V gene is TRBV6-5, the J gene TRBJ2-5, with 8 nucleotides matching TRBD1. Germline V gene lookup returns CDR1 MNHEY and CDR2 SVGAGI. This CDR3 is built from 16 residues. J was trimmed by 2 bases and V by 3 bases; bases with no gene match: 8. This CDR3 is CASSYSTGGTQETQYF. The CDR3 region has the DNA TGTGCCAGCAGTTATTCCACAGGGGGAACGCAAGAGACCCAGTACTTC.

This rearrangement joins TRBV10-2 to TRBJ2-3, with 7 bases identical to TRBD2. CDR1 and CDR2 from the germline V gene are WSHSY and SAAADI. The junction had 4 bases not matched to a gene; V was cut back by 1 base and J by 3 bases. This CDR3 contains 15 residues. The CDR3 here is CASSEYRTSTDTQYF. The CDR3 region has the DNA TGCGCCAGCAGTGAGTACCGGACTAGTACAGATACGCAGTATTTT.

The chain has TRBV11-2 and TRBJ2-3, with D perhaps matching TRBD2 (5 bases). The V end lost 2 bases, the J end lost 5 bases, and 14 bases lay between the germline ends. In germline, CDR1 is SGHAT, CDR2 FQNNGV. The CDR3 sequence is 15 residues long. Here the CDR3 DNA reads TGTGCCAGCAGCTTACACGGGGAAAGGCGAGATACGCAGTATTTT. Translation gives CASSLHGERRDTQYF. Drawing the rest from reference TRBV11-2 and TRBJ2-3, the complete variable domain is EAGVAQSPRYKIIEKRQSVAFWCNPISGHATLYWYQQILGQGPKLLIQFQNNGVVDDSQLPKDRFSAERLKGVDSTLKIQPAKLEDSAVYLCASSLHGERRDTQYFGPGTRLTVL.

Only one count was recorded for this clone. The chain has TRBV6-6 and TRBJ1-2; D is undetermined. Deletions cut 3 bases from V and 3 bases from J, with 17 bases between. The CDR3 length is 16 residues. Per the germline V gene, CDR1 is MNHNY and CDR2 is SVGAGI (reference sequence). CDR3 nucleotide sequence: TGTGCCAGCAGTTATAGTGAAGCGGGAGCGGACTATGGCTACACCTTC. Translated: CASSYSEAGADYGYTF.

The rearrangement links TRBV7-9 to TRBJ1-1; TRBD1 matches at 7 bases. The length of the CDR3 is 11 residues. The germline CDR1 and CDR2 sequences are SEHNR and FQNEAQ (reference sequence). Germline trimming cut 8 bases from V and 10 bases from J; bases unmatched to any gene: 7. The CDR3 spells CASSGTEVAFF. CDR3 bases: TGTGCCAGCTCCGGGACAGAAGTAGCTTTCTTT.

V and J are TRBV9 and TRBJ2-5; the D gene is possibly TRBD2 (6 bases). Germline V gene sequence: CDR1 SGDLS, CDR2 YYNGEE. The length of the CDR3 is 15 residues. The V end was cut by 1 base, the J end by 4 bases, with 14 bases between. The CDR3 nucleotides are TGTGCCAGCAGCGTATCTTCCGGGAGAGGAGAGACCCAGTACTTC. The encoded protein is CASSVSSGRGETQYF.

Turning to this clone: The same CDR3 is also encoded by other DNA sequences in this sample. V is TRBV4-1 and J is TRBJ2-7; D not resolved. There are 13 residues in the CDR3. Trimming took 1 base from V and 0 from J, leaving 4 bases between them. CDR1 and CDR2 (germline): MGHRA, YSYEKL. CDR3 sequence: CASSQGHSYEQYF. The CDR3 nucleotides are TGCGCCAGCAGCCAAGGGCACTCCTACGAGCAGTACTTC.

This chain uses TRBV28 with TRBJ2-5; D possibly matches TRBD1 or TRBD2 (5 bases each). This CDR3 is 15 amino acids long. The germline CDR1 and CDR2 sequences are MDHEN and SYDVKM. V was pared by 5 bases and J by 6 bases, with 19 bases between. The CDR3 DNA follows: TGTGCCAGCAGTGGAGTGAGGGGCAGGGTGAAGACCCAGTACTTC. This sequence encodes CASSGVRGRVKTQYF.

The CDR3 DNA sequence: TGTGCCAGCTCATGGACAGGGGGGGGATACAATGAGCAGTTCTTC. Protein sequence: CASSWTGGGYNEQFF. The V gene is TRBV18, the J gene TRBJ2-1; 10 nucleotides agree with TRBD1. The CDR3 extends over 15 amino acids. V trimming: 5 bases; J trimming: 4 bases; junction bases outside the gene matches: 5. Germline assignment: CDR1 KGHSH and CDR2 LQKENI. Using reference TRBV18 and TRBJ2-1 for the parts outside the CDR3, the full variable domain is NAGVMQNPRHLVRRRGQEARLRCSPMKGHSHVYWYRQLPEEGLKFMVYLQKENIIDESGMPKERFSAEFPKEGPSILRIQQVVRGDSAAYFCASSWTGGGYNEQFFGPGTRLTVL.

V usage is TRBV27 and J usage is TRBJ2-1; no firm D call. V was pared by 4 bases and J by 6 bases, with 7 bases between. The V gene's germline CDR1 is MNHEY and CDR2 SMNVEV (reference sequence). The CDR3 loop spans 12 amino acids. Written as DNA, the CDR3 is TGTGCCAGCAGTTCCGGTCCCAATGAGCAGTTCTTC. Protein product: CASSSGPNEQFF.

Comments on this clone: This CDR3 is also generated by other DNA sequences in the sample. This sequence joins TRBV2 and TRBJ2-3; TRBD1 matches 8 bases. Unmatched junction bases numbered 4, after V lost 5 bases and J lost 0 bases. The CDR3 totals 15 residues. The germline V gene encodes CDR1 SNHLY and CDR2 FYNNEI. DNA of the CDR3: TGTGCCAGCAGTCCCGGGACAGGAAGCACAGATACGCAGTATTTT. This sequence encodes CASSPGTGSTDTQYF.

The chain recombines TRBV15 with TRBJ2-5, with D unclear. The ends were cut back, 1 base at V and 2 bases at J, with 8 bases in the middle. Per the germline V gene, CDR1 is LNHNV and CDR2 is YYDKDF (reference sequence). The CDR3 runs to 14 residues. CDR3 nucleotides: TGTGCCACCAGCAGAGCCCACACACAAGAGACCCAGTACTTC. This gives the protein CATSRAHTQETQYF.

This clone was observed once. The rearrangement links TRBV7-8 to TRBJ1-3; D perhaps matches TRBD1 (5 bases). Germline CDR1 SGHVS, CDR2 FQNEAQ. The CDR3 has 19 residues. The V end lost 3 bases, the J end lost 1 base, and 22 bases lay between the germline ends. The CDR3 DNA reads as TGTGCCAGCAGCTTTTACCGGGACGCCCGAAGAGGGTCTGGAAACACCATATATTTT. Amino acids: CASSFYRDARRGSGNTIYF.

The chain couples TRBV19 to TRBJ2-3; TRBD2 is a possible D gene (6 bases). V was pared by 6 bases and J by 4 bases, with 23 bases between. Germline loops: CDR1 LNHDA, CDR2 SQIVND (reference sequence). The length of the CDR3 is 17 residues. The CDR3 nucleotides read TGTGCCAGTAGCAGACAACTGGGACTTCAAGGCGCAGATACGCAGTATTTT. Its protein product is CASSRQLGLQGADTQYF.